This record covers a single T cell receptor beta chain. Its antigen is still unknown. This specimen belongs to a study of shared clonotypes between healthy human individuals. CD8 cells classed as naive were CD45RO-negative and positively selected for CCR7, excluding terminally differentiated effector memory CD45RA+ cells. Looked up from germline, CDR1 is SGHDT and CDR2 is YYEEEE. V was clipped by 0 bases and J by 4 bases, with 8 bases between them. The CDR3 runs to 13 residues. Running of the assay took place at deep level. Data came from immunoSEQ multiplex PCR; TCRdb stores just in-frame clones and leaves some out. The sample holds under 850,000 clones; 90% to 95% are singletons and the top ten take about 25%. Study results and limitations: Relative to clonotypes present in all four donors, those not shared had lower generation probabilities. Memory subsets generally showed lower estimated richness than naive subsets.

This sequence joins TRBV5-6 and TRBJ2-7; D is undetermined. Sequences were obtained from naive CD8+ T cells sorted from blood. The receptor comes from a man aged 25 to 40 in good health. CDR3 in DNA: TGTGCCAGCAGCTTGGGAGGCCGTTACGAGCAGTACTTC. Translating it yields CASSLGGRYEQYF.